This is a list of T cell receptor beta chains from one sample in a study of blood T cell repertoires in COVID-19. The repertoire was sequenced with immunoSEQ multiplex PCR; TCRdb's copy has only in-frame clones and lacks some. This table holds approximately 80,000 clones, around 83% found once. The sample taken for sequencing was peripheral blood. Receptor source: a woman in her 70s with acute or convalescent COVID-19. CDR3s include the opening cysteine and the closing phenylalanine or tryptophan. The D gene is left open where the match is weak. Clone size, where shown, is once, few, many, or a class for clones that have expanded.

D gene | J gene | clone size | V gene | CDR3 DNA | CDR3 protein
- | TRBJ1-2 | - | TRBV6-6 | TGTGCCAGCAGTCTCCCCGGGGGGGGACTCTATGGCTACACCTTC | CASSLPGGGLYGYTF
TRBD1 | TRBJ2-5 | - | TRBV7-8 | TGTGCCAGCAGCCCGGGACAGGCGGAGACCCAGTACTTC | CASSPGQAETQYF
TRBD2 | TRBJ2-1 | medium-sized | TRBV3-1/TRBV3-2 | TGTGCCAGCAGCCAAGCATTGGCGGGGGGGCGATCTGAGCAGTTCTTC | CASSQALAGGRSEQFF
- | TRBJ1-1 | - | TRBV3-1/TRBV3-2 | TGTGCCAGCAGCCATTTAGAGAACACTGAAGCTTTCTTT | CASSHLENTEAFF
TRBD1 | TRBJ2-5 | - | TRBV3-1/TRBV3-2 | TGTGCCAGCAGCCCCGGGACAGGGTTGGGGGAGACCCAGTACTTC | CASSPGTGLGETQYF
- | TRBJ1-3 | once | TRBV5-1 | TGCGCCAGCAGCACCGGGGACACCGACTCTGGAAACACCATATATTTT | CASSTGDTDSGNTIYF
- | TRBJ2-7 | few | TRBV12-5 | TGTGCTAGTGGTTTGGGGACTATTGGCTCCTACGAGCAGTACTTC | CASGLGTIGSYEQYF
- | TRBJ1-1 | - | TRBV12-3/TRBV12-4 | TGTGCCAGCAGACCCAGGGACACTGAAGCTTTCTTT | CASRPRDTEAFF
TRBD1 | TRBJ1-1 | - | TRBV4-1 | TGCGCCAGCAGCCAGACAGGGTGGAACACTGAAGCTTTCTTT | CASSQTGWNTEAFF
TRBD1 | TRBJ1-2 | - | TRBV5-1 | TGCGCCAGCAGCCCGCAGGGGGAATTCGACACCTTC | CASSPQGEFDTF
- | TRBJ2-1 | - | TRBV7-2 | TGTGCCAGCAGCACCGACACGTACAATGAGCAGTTCTTC | CASSTDTYNEQFF
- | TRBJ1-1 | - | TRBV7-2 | TGTGCCAGCAGCTTAGCATGGGAGGAAACTTTCTTT | CASSLAWEETFF
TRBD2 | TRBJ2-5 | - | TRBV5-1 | TGCGCCAGCAGCTTGGCGCTAGCGGGGTTTCAAGAGACCCAGTACTTC | CASSLALAGFQETQYF
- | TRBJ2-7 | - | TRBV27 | TGTGCCAGCAGTCCGGGGGTTTACGAGCAGTACTTC | CASSPGVYEQYF
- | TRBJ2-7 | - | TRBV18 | TGTGCCAGCTCACCATCCACAGGGTTCTACGAGCAGTACTTC | CASSPSTGFYEQYF
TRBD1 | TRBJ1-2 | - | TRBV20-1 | TGCAGTGCTAGTCTTCCCGGACAGGGGCTTGGCTACACCTTC | CSASLPGQGLGYTF
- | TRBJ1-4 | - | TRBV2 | TGTGCCAGCAGGGGGGGTGCTAATGAAAAACTGTTTTTT | CASRGGANEKLFF
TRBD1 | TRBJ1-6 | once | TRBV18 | TGTGCCAGCTCACCCGGGACAGCGGCGAATTCACCCCTCCACTTT | CASSPGTAANSPLHF
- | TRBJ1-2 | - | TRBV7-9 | TGTGCCAGCAGCTCTGGAAGGGGCTATGGCTACACCTTC | CASSSGRGYGYTF
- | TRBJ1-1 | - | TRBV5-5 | TGTGCCAGCAGCTTGGCCGGATACCGGGGCACTGAAGCTTTCTTT | CASSLAGYRGTEAFF
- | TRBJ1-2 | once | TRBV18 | TGTGCCAGCTCCCAGTCCGGAACAGCTAACTATGGCTACACCTTC | CASSQSGTANYGYTF
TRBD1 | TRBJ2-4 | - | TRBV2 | TGTGCCAGCAGCAGGACAGGGGAGGACATTCAGTACTTC | CASSRTGEDIQYF
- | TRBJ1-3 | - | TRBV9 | TGTGCCAGCAGCTTCCTGGGGGCTTCTGGAAACACCATATATTTT | CASSFLGASGNTIYF
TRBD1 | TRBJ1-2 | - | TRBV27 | TGTGCCAGCAGTGCGCCCGGACAGGGGCACTATGGCTACACCTTC | CASSAPGQGHYGYTF
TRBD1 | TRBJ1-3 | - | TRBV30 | TGTGCCTGGAGTGGAGGACAGGGAGGATTTGGGAACACCATATATTTT | CAWSGGQGGFGNTIYF
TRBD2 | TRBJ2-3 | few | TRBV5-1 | TGCGCCAGCAGCTTGATGGCTAGCGGGGTCACAGATACGCAGTATTTT | CASSLMASGVTDTQYF
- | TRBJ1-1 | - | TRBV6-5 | TGTGCCAGCAGCCACGAGGATTACACTGAAGCTTTCTTT | CASSHEDYTEAFF
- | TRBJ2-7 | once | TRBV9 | TGTGCCAGCAGCGTAGACAGGGCGAGCTACGAGCAGTACTTC | CASSVDRASYEQYF
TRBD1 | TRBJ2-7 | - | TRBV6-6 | TGTGCCAGCAGTTTACAGGGGGCCTACGAGCAGTACTTC | CASSLQGAYEQYF
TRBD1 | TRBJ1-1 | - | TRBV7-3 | TGTGCCAGCAGCACGACAGGGTTGAGGACTGAAGCTTTCTTT | CASSTTGLRTEAFF
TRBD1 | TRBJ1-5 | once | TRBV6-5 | TGTGCCAGCGTAAGGACAGGGGGCGATCAGCCCCAGCATTTT | CASVRTGGDQPQHF
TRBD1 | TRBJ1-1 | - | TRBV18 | TGTGCCAGCTCACCACTTACAGGGGAAGTGAACACTGAAGCTTTCTTT | CASSPLTGEVNTEAFF
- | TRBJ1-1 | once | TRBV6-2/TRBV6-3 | TGTGCCAGCAGTTACGAGGGGAGGGGTGAAGCTTTCTTT | CASSYEGRGEAFF
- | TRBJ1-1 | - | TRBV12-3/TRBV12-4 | TGTGCCAGCAGGCGGGACGACACTGAAGCTTTCTTT | CASRRDDTEAFF
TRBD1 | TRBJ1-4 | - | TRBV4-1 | TGCGCCAGCAGCCATCTGACAGGGACTAATGAAAAACTGTTTTTT | CASSHLTGTNEKLFF
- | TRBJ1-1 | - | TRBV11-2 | TGTGCCAGCAAAACAGGGCTGAACACTGAAGCTTTCTTT | CASKTGLNTEAFF
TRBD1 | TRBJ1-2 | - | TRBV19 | TGTGCCAGCCACGAAGTGACAGGGGACGGCTACACCTTC | CASHEVTGDGYTF
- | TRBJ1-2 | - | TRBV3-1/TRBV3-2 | TGTGCCAGCAGCCCCCGGTGGGGCCAGGGCTACACCTTC | CASSPRWGQGYTF
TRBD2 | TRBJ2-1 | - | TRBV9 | TGTGCCACCTACGGACTAGCGGGGCATGAGCAGTTCTTC | CATYGLAGHEQFF
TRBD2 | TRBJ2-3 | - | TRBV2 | TGTGCCAGCAGTGGACCGGGACTAGCGACAGATACGCAGTATTTT | CASSGPGLATDTQYF
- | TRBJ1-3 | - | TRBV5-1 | TGCGCCAGCAGCTTGGGACAATTCTCTGGAAACACCATATATTTT | CASSLGQFSGNTIYF